The source of this T cell receptor (beta chain) is a study of blood T cell repertoires in COVID-19. Whole-study context: The United States, Italy and Spain were the sources of the acute and convalescent COVID-19 samples. Sample material is recorded as cDNA or gDNA derived from T cells, B-cell-depleted T cells, or PBMCs.

The germline gives CDR1 MNHEY, CDR2 SVGAGI. V was pared by 7 bases and J by 8 bases, with 17 bases between. The CDR3 consists of 13 residues. In the authors' methods: Scientists estimated how many nucleated cells there were by amplifying reference gene primers. Only in-frame clones appear in the TCRdb table, and some are missing; sequencing was by immunoSEQ multiplex PCR. The DNA was the basis for D and trimming; V, J and clone size are from that table. This sample has 250,000 to 350,000 clones, with 86% found just once. V is TRBV6-5 and J is TRBJ1-1; D might be TRBD1 (5 bases). The material sequenced was peripheral blood. This receptor was identified in a woman between 50 and 59 years old with acute or convalescent COVID-19. CDR3 in amino acids: CASTHGGSSEAFF. CDR3 in DNA: TGTGCCAGCACCCACGGGGGTAGTTCAGAAGCTTTCTTT.